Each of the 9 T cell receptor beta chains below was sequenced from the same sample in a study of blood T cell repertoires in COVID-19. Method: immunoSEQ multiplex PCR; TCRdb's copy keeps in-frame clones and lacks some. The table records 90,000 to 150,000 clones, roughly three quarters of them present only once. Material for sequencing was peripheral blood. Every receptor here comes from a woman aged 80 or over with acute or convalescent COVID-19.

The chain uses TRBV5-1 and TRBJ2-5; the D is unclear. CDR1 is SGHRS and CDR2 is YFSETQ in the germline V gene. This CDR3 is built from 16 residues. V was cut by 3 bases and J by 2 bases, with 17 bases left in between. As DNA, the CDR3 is TGCGCCAGCAGCTACGGCGACTCTCTGCTGCAAGAGACCCAGTACTTC. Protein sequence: CASSYGDSLLQETQYF. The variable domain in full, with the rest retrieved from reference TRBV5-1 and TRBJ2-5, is KAGVTQTPRYLIKTRGQQVTLSCSPISGHRSVSWYQQTPGQGLQFLFEYFSETQRNKGNFPGRFSGRQFSNSRSEMNVSTLELGDSALYLCASSYGDSLLQETQYFGPGTRLLVL.

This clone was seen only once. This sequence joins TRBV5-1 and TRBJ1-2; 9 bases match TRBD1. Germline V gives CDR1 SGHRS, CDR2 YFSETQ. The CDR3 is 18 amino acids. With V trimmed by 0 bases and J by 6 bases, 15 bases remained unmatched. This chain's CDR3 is CASSLVPRDRDSGHGYTF. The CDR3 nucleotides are TGCGCCAGCAGCTTGGTACCCCGGGACAGGGACTCTGGCCATGGCTACACCTTC.

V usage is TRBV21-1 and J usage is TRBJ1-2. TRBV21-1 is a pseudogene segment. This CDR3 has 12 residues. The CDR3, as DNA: TGTGCCAGCAGTTCGGCTAGAAATGGCTACACCTTC. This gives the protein CASSSARNGYTF.

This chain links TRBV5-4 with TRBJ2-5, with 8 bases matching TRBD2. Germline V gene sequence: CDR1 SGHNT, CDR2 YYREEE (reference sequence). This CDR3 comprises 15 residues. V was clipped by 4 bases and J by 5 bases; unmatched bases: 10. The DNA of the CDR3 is TGTGCCAGCAGCGCGGGGGGCGGCTCGGGGGAGACCCAGTACTTC. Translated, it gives CASSAGGGSGETQYF.

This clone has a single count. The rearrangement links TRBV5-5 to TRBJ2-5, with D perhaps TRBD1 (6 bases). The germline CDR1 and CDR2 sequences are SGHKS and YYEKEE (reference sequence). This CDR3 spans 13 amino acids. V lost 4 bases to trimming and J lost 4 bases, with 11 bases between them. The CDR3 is CASSTRGAETQYF. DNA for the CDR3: TGTGCCAGCAGCACCAGGGGTGCAGAGACCCAGTACTTC.

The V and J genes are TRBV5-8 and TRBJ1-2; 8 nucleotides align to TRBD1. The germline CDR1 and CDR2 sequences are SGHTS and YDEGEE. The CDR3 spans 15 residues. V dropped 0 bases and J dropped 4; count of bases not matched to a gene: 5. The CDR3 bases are TGTGCCAGCAGCTTGGTTCAGGGGGCGGCCTATGGCTACACCTTC. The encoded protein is CASSLVQGAAYGYTF.

CDR3 bases: TGTGCCAGCAGCTTAGATCGAAGGGACAGGGGCGAAAAACTGTTTTTT. It specifies CASSLDRRDRGEKLFF. This chain links TRBV11-2 with TRBJ1-4; TRBD1 aligns across 10 bases. V shed 0 bases and J 8 bases; nucleotides not matched to a gene: 6. In germline, CDR1 is SGHAT, CDR2 FQNNGV. The CDR3 extends over 16 amino acids.

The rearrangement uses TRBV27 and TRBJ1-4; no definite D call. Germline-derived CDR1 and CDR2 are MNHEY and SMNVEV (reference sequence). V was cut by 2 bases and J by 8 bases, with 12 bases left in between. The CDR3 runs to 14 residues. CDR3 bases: TGTGCCAGCAGTTTACAAGGAGGCGTCGAAAAACTGTTTTTT. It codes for CASSLQGGVEKLFF.

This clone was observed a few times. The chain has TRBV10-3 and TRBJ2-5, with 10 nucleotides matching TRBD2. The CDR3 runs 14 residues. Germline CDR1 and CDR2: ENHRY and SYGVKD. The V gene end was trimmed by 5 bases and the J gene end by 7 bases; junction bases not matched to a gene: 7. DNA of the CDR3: TGTGCCATCAGTCCCGGGACTAGCGAAGGGACCCAGTACTTC. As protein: CAISPGTSEGTQYF.